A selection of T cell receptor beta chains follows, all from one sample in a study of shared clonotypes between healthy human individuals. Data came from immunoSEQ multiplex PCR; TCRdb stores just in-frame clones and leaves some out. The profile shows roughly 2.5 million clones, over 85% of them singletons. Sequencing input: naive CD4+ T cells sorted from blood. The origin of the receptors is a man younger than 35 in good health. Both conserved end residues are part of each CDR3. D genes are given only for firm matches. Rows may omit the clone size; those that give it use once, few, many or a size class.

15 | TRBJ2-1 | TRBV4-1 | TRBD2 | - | TGCGCCAGCAGCAGAGGTGGGACTAGCGGGGTTGAGCAGTTCTTC | CASSRGGTSGVEQFF
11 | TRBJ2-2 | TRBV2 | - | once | TGTGCCAGCAGCCGCACCGGGGAGCTGTTTTTT | CASSRTGELFF
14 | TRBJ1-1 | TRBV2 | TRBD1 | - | TGTGCCAGCAGTGAGGACAGGGTGAACACTGAAGCTTTCTTT | CASSEDRVNTEAFF
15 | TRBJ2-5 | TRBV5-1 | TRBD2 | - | TGCGCCACCCCTTTCGGGGGGAGAGGGAAAGAGACCCAGTACTTC | CATPFGGRGKETQYF
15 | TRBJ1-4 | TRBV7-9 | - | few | TGTGCCAGCAGCTACCGGTACAGGGACGATGAAAAACTGTTTTTT | CASSYRYRDDEKLFF
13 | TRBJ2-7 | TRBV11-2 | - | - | TGTGCCAGCAGCCTCGGGGCTTCCTACGAGCAGTACTTC | CASSLGASYEQYF
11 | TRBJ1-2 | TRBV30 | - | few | TGTGCCTGGACAGCTAACTATGGCTACACCTTC | CAWTANYGYTF
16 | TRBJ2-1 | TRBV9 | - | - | TGTGCCAGCAGCGTATTGGGGACTCCTTCCTACAATGAGCAGTTCTTC | CASSVLGTPSYNEQFF
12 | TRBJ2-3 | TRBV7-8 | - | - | TGTGCCAGCAGCTTAGGACCCGGTACGCAGTATTTT | CASSLGPGTQYF
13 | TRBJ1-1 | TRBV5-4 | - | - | TGTGCCAGCAGCCCGGAGGGGGGAGGGGCAGCTTTCTTT | CASSPEGGGAAFF
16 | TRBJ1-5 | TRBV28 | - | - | TGTGCCAGCAGCCCTAGGGACGGACTGAGGGATCAGCCCCAGCATTTT | CASSPRDGLRDQPQHF
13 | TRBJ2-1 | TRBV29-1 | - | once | TGCAGCGTTTCGAGACAACCCATTGATGAGCAGTTCTTC | CSVSRQPIDEQFF
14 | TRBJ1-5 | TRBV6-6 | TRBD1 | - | TGTGCCAGCAGTTACGGACAGGGTGGGCAGCCCCAGCATTTT | CASSYGQGGQPQHF
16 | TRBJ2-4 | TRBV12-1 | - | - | TGTGCCAGCAGCTGCCACAGATCACTAGCCAAAAACATTCAGTACTTC | CASSCHRSLAKNIQYF
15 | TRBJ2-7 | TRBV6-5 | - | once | TGTGCCAGCAGTCCTCGGGGCCCTGGCTCGGGTGAGCAGTACTTC | CASSPRGPGSGEQYF
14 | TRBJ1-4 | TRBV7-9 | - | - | TGTGCCAGCAGCTTAGCGGAGTCGTTTGGAAAACTGTTTTTT | CASSLAESFGKLFF
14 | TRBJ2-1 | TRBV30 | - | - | TGTGCCTGGGCTAGGACGGTCTCCTACAATGAGCAGTTCTTC | CAWARTVSYNEQFF
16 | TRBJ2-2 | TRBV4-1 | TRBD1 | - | TGCGCCAGCAGCCTAAATACAGGGGCGAACACCGGGGAGCTGTTTTTT | CASSLNTGANTGELFF
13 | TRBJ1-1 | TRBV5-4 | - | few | TGTGCCAGCAGCTTACGGGGGCACACTGAAGCTTTCTTT | CASSLRGHTEAFF
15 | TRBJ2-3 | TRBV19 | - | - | TGTGCCAGTAGTATCTTCGAACCTTTCACAGATACGCAGTATTTT | CASSIFEPFTDTQYF
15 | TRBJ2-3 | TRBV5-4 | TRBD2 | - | TGTGCCAGCAGCCTGGGACTAGCGGGCACAGATACGCAGTATTTT | CASSLGLAGTDTQYF
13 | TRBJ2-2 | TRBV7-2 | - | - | TGTGCCAGCAGCTTTGAAGGAACCGGGGAGCTGTTTTTT | CASSFEGTGELFF
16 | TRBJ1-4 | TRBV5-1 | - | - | TGCGCCAGCACCCTTGGAAGCTCGCAACCTTACGAAAAACTGTTTTTT | CASTLGSSQPYEKLFF
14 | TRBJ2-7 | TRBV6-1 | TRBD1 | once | TGTGCCAGCAGATCCGACAGGGGCGCCGACGAGCAGTACTTC | CASRSDRGADEQYF
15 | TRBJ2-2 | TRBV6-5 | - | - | TGTGCCAGCAGCCCGAGGGGGGGGGACACCGGGGAGCTGTTTTTT | CASSPRGGDTGELFF
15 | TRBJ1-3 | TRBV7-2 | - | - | TGTGCCAGCAGTCTCCTTGCGGGCTCTGGAAACACCATATATTTT | CASSLLAGSGNTIYF
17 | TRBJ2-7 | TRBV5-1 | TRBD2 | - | TGCGCCAGCAGCTTGGGGACTAGCGGGAGGGTCCCCTACGAGCAGTACTTC | CASSLGTSGRVPYEQYF
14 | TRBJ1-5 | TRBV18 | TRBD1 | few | TGTGCCAGCTCCCCAGGGACAGGGGGACAGCCCCAGCATTTT | CASSPGTGGQPQHF
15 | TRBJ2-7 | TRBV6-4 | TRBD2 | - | TGTGCCAGCAAGGATAGCGGGCGCACACCCTACGAGCAGTACTTC | CASKDSGRTPYEQYF
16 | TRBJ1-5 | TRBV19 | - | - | TGTGCCAGTAGTATTTTGGGAACAGGGTCAAATCAGCCCCAGCATTTT | CASSILGTGSNQPQHF
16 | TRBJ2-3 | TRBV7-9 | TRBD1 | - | TGTGCCAGCAGCTTACCGGGACAGGTGAACACAGATACGCAGTATTTT | CASSLPGQVNTDTQYF
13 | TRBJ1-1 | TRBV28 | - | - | TGTGCCAGCACCTGGCGGTCGGGCGCTGAAGCTTTCTTT | CASTWRSGAEAFF
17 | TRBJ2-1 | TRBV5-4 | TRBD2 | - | TGTGCCAGCAGCTTGGGAGTCGTGGGACTAGCTGCCAATGAGCAGTTCTTC | CASSLGVVGLAANEQFF
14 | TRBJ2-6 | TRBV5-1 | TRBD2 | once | TGCGCCAGCTCCCAGGGAGGGGGGGCCAACGTCCTGACTTTC | CASSQGGGANVLTF
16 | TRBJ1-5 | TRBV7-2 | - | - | TGTGCCAGCAGCTTAGTTGCTAGGGGAGGCAATCAGCCCCAGCATTTT | CASSLVARGGNQPQHF
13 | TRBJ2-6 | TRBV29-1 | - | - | TGCAGCGTTGATCGCTCTGGGGCCAACGTCCTGACTTTC | CSVDRSGANVLTF
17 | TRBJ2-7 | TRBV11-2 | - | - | TGTGCCAGCAGCTTATCCCCCAGAGGCTCATCGACCTACGAGCAGTACTTC | CASSLSPRGSSTYEQYF
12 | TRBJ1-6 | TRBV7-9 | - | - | TGTGCCAGCAGCCCCCCAAATTCACCCCTCCACTTT | CASSPPNSPLHF
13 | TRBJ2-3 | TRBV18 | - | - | TGTGCCAGCTCACCATTAGAGGCGGATACGCAGTATTTT | CASSPLEADTQYF
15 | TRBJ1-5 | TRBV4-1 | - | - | TGCGCCAGCAGCCCCGCCGGTTCCCTCAATCAGCCCCAGCATTTT | CASSPAGSLNQPQHF
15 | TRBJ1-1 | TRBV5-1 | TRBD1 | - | TGCGCCAGCAGCTCGAGACAGGGAGGAGGGACTGAAGCTTTCTTT | CASSSRQGGGTEAFF
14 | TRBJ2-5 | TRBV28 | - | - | TGTGCCAGCACTCTATCAGGGATTAGGGAGACCCAGTACTTC | CASTLSGIRETQYF
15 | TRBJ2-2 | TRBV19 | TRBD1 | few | TGTGCCAGTAGTATCGGGACAGGGAACACCGGGGAGCTGTTTTTT | CASSIGTGNTGELFF
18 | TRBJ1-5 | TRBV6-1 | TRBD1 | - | TGTGCCAGCAGTGGGCGGGACAGGGTGAATGGCGGCAATCAGCCCCAGCATTTT | CASSGRDRVNGGNQPQHF
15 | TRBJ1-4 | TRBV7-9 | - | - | TGTGCCAGCAGCTTAGCGCTGACCCCTGGTGAAAAACTGTTTTTT | CASSLALTPGEKLFF
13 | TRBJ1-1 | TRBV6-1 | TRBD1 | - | TGTGCCAGCACCTACAGGGGGGACACTGAAGCTTTCTTT | CASTYRGDTEAFF
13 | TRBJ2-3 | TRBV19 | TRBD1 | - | TGTGCCAGTAGGGTACAGGGGACAGATACGCAGTATTTT | CASRVQGTDTQYF
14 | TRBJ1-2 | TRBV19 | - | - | TGTGCCAGTAGTGACGGAGGGACTAACTATGGCTACACCTTC | CASSDGGTNYGYTF
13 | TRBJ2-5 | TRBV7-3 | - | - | TGTGCCAGCAGCTTAGACAGACAAGAGACCCAGTACTTC | CASSLDRQETQYF
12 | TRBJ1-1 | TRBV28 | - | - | TGTGCCAGCACCGGGGGGAACACTGAAGCTTTCTTT | CASTGGNTEAFF
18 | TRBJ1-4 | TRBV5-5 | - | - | TGTGCCAGCAGCTCTAAAGGGGGTAGCTATGCAACTAATGAAAAACTGTTTTTT | CASSSKGGSYATNEKLFF